This paragraph covers one T cell receptor beta chain sequence. These data are taken from a study of blood T cell repertoires in COVID-19. About the study: Material from acute and convalescent COVID-19 was sourced from the United States, Italy and Spain. PBMCs, B-cell-depleted T cells, or T cells provided the cDNA or gDNA that made up the material.

Only in-frame clones appear in the TCRdb table, and some are missing; sequencing was by immunoSEQ multiplex PCR. The sample contains 200,000 to 250,000 clones, around nine tenths of which appear only once. This CDR3 has 14 amino acids. The V gene's germline CDR1 is MNHEY and CDR2 SVGAGI. V gave up 5 bases and J gave up 7 bases; unmatched junction bases: 7. Material: peripheral blood. This chain uses TRBV6-5 with TRBJ2-7; 11 nucleotides align to TRBD2. The TCR sequence derives from a woman aged 55 to 70 with acute or convalescent COVID-19. CDR3 sequence: CASSQLAGAREQYF. DNA of the CDR3: TGTGCCAGCAGTCAACTAGCGGGAGCGCGTGAGCAGTACTTC.